This T cell receptor beta chain was obtained from a study of T cell repertoires in cytomegalovirus infection. Background on the study: Signatures in public TCR beta sequences pointed to both CMV infection and matching HLA type. Study-level results: Cumulative frequency (of public TCR beta family members) identified carriers of CMV plus the relevant HLA. The ex vivo response showed dominance by HLA-C-restricted CMV-specific TCR beta clonotypes.

Points on this clonotype: The antigen remains unidentified. No DNA is shown, since the ends of the CDR3 on it are uncertain; the CDR3 is the one TCRdb lists.

MiXCR was run by TCRdb on the reads, yielding one entry per CDR3 protein. The profile shows around 750,000 distinct CDR3 sequences, 30% to 35% of them singletons. The sequence came from a human donor in good health (CMV status not recorded). Some clones in this sample may be carry-over from other donors' samples. This sample comprised cultured CD8+ T cells from PBMCs, obtained from culture after CMV antigen stimulation.

CDR3 in amino acids: CASTGTGGFLETQYF. This chain links TRBV12-3 or TRBV12-4 with TRBJ2-5; TRBD1, the table's D call, was not compared with the DNA. The CDR3 is 15 amino acids in total, end residues counted.